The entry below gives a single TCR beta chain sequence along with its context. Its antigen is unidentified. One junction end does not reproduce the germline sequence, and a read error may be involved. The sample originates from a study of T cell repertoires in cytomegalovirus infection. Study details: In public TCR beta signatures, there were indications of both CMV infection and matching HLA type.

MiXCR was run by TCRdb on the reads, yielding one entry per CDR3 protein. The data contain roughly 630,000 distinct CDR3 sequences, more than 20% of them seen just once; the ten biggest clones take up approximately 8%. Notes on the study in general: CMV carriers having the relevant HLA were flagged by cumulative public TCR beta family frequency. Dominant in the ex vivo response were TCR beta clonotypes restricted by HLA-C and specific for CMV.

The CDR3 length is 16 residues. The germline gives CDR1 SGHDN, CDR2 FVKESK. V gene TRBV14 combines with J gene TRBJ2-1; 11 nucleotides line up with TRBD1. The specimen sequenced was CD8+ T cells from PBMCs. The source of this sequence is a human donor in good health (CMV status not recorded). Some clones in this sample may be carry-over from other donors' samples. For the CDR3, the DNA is TGTGTCAGCAGCCAGCCGGGACAGGGGGCCTACAATGAGCAGTTCTTC. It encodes CVSSQPGQGAYNEQFF.